Listed below are T cell receptor beta chains from one sample, sequenced in a study of T cell responses to AZD1222 COVID-19 vaccine. Produced via immunoSEQ multiplex PCR; TCRdb's table is partial and in-frame only. The sample contains about 180,000 clones, roughly 94% of which appear only once. The sample in question was peripheral blood, obtained 28 days after the second AZD1222 dose. All receptors derive from an adult who received the AZD1222 COVID-19 vaccine. Each CDR3 is given with its conserved first and last residue. A D gene is named only where the DNA matches it firmly. Expanded clones are given a class, and other clones once, few, many or no size at all.

j_call: TRBJ1-2
d_call: TRBD1
v_call: TRBV25-1
clone_size: .
cdr3_length: 17
cdr3_nt: TGTGCCAGCACCACTACCGGGACAGGGCGAAGGGGAGGGGGCTACACCTTC
cdr3_aa: CASTTTGTGRRGGGYTF

j_call: TRBJ2-5
d_call: .
v_call: TRBV5-4
clone_size: .
cdr3_length: 14
cdr3_nt: TGTGCCAGCAGCTTGGCGGGCAGCCAAGAGACCCAGTACTTC
cdr3_aa: CASSLAGSQETQYF

j_call: TRBJ2-1
d_call: TRBD2
v_call: TRBV7-9
clone_size: .
cdr3_length: 18
cdr3_nt: TGTGCCAGCAGCCCCCGCCTGATGGCGGGAGACGATTTCAATGAGCAGTTCTTC
cdr3_aa: CASSPRLMAGDDFNEQFF

j_call: TRBJ2-5
d_call: TRBD2
v_call: TRBV7-9
clone_size: .
cdr3_length: 18
cdr3_nt: TGTGCCAGCAGCTGGAGGGGACTAGCGGGGGACACGTGGGAGACCCAGTACTTC
cdr3_aa: CASSWRGLAGDTWETQYF

j_call: TRBJ1-2
d_call: .
v_call: TRBV6-1
clone_size: .
cdr3_length: 22
cdr3_nt: TGTGCCAGCAGTGAAGCGCCAATCTCCAGGACACCTAACTGGAACACTAACTATGGCTACACCTTC
cdr3_aa: CASSEAPISRTPNWNTNYGYTF

j_call: TRBJ1-3
d_call: TRBD1
v_call: TRBV7-9
clone_size: .
cdr3_length: 19
cdr3_nt: TGTGCCAGCAGCTTAGCGCATGGCATTATGGAACAGGGGCGTAACACCATATATTTT
cdr3_aa: CASSLAHGIMEQGRNTIYF

j_call: TRBJ1-2
d_call: .
v_call: TRBV6-5
clone_size: .
cdr3_length: 11
cdr3_nt: TGTGCCAGCACCCAATTAGGGGGCTACACCTTC
cdr3_aa: CASTQLGGYTF

j_call: TRBJ2-7
d_call: TRBD1
v_call: TRBV28
clone_size: .
cdr3_length: 15
cdr3_nt: TGTGCCAGCAGCCTCATCGGGACAGGTATCTACGAGCAGTACTTC
cdr3_aa: CASSLIGTGIYEQYF

j_call: TRBJ2-7
d_call: .
v_call: TRBV11-3
clone_size: .
cdr3_length: 13
cdr3_nt: TGTGCCAGCAGACAGGGGGGGACTTACGAGCAGTACTTC
cdr3_aa: CASRQGGTYEQYF

j_call: TRBJ2-3
d_call: .
v_call: TRBV12-5
clone_size: .
cdr3_length: 13
cdr3_nt: TGTGCTAGTGGTTCCACAAACACAGATACGCAGTATTTT
cdr3_aa: CASGSTNTDTQYF

j_call: TRBJ2-7
d_call: .
v_call: TRBV11-2
clone_size: .
cdr3_length: 13
cdr3_nt: TGTGCCAGCAGCTTACGGGGATCCTACGAGCAGTACTTC
cdr3_aa: CASSLRGSYEQYF

j_call: TRBJ1-2
d_call: TRBD1
v_call: TRBV18
clone_size: .
cdr3_length: 14
cdr3_nt: TGTGCCAGCTCGGTTGGGGACAGGGGATTCGGCTACACCTTC
cdr3_aa: CASSVGDRGFGYTF

j_call: TRBJ2-7
d_call: .
v_call: TRBV9
clone_size: .
cdr3_length: 14
cdr3_nt: TGTGCCAGCAGCGTCACGACAGCTTCCTACGAGCAGTACTTC
cdr3_aa: CASSVTTASYEQYF

j_call: TRBJ1-2
d_call: .
v_call: TRBV28
clone_size: .
cdr3_length: 14
cdr3_nt: TGTGCCAGCAGTTTAATTTGGATCGACTATGGCTACACCTTC
cdr3_aa: CASSLIWIDYGYTF

j_call: TRBJ1-1
d_call: .
v_call: TRBV7-2
clone_size: .
cdr3_length: 12
cdr3_nt: TGTGCCAGCAGCTTATGGGCGGCAGAAGCTTTCTTT
cdr3_aa: CASSLWAAEAFF

j_call: TRBJ2-5
d_call: .
v_call: TRBV7-2
clone_size: .
cdr3_length: 17
cdr3_nt: TGTGCCAGCAGCTTAGGGATGGTTGGCAGGGGGAGGGAGACCCAGTACTTC
cdr3_aa: CASSLGMVGRGRETQYF

j_call: TRBJ1-5
d_call: .
v_call: TRBV14
clone_size: .
cdr3_length: 13
cdr3_nt: TGTGCCAGCAGCCCCGTTCAGGTTGCGCCCCAGCATTTT
cdr3_aa: CASSPVQVAPQHF

j_call: TRBJ2-5
d_call: TRBD2
v_call: TRBV7-8
clone_size: .
cdr3_length: 17
cdr3_nt: TGTGCCAGCAGCTACAAGAATAGCGGGGGGGACCAAGAGACCCAGTACTTC
cdr3_aa: CASSYKNSGGDQETQYF

j_call: TRBJ2-1
d_call: TRBD2
v_call: TRBV9
clone_size: .
cdr3_length: 16
cdr3_nt: TGTGCCAGCAGCGCACGACTAGCGGGGGCCTACAATGAGCAGTTCTTC
cdr3_aa: CASSARLAGAYNEQFF

j_call: TRBJ1-3
d_call: TRBD1
v_call: TRBV18
clone_size: .
cdr3_length: 15
cdr3_nt: TGTGCCAGCTCACCACAGACAGGGAAGTTTGACACCATATATTTT
cdr3_aa: CASSPQTGKFDTIYF

j_call: TRBJ2-1
d_call: TRBD1
v_call: TRBV9
clone_size: .
cdr3_length: 16
cdr3_nt: TGTGCCAGCAGCTTTGTCCCCGACGGGACAGCCAATGAGCAGTTCTTC
cdr3_aa: CASSFVPDGTANEQFF

j_call: TRBJ1-6
d_call: .
v_call: TRBV19
clone_size: .
cdr3_length: 16
cdr3_nt: TGTGCCAGCGACAATCCAGTTCGGGGCTCCGATTCACCCCTCCACTTT
cdr3_aa: CASDNPVRGSDSPLHF

j_call: TRBJ1-2
d_call: .
v_call: TRBV2
clone_size: .
cdr3_length: 11
cdr3_nt: TGTGCCAGCTCCCCAGGGTATGGCTACACCTTC
cdr3_aa: CASSPGYGYTF

j_call: TRBJ2-5
d_call: TRBD1
v_call: TRBV6-5
clone_size: .
cdr3_length: 14
cdr3_nt: TGTGCCAGCAGTTGGGGACAGATCCAAGAGACCCAGTACTTC
cdr3_aa: CASSWGQIQETQYF

j_call: TRBJ1-2
d_call: .
v_call: TRBV3-1/TRBV3-2
clone_size: .
cdr3_length: 14
cdr3_nt: TGTGCCAGCAGCGCGGCTGCCAACTATGGAGGCTACACCTTC
cdr3_aa: CASSAAANYGGYTF

j_call: TRBJ1-1
d_call: .
v_call: TRBV5-8
clone_size: .
cdr3_length: 12
cdr3_nt: TGTGCCAGCAGCTTGGGCTGGGATGAAGCTTTCTTT
cdr3_aa: CASSLGWDEAFF

j_call: TRBJ1-1
d_call: .
v_call: TRBV30
clone_size: .
cdr3_length: 12
cdr3_nt: TGTGCCTGGCGCGTGGAGAACACTGAAGCTTTCTTT
cdr3_aa: CAWRVENTEAFF

j_call: TRBJ2-7
d_call: TRBD2
v_call: TRBV5-5
clone_size: .
cdr3_length: 15
cdr3_nt: TGTGCCAGCAGCCACGGACTAGTAGATCTCTACGAGCAGTACTTC
cdr3_aa: CASSHGLVDLYEQYF

j_call: TRBJ2-2
d_call: .
v_call: TRBV27
clone_size: .
cdr3_length: 11
cdr3_nt: TGTGCCAGCAGCCAGGGGACGAAGCTGTTTTTT
cdr3_aa: CASSQGTKLFF

j_call: TRBJ1-2
d_call: .
v_call: TRBV4-3
clone_size: .
cdr3_length: 13
cdr3_nt: TGCGCCAGCAGTCCTCAGACGAACTATGGCTACACCTTC
cdr3_aa: CASSPQTNYGYTF

j_call: TRBJ1-4
d_call: .
v_call: TRBV30
clone_size: .
cdr3_length: 10
cdr3_nt: TGTGCCTGGGGGGGTGAAAAACTGTTTTTT
cdr3_aa: CAWGGEKLFF

j_call: TRBJ2-5
d_call: TRBD2
v_call: TRBV6-6
clone_size: few
cdr3_length: 14
cdr3_nt: TGTGCCAGCAGTCCCGGACTAGTCGGAGAGACCCAGTACTTC
cdr3_aa: CASSPGLVGETQYF

j_call: TRBJ2-7
d_call: .
v_call: TRBV4-1
clone_size: .
cdr3_length: 13
cdr3_nt: TGCGCCAGCAGCCAAGATATGGGGTACGAGCAGTACTTC
cdr3_aa: CASSQDMGYEQYF

j_call: TRBJ2-1
d_call: TRBD1
v_call: TRBV16
clone_size: .
cdr3_length: 16
cdr3_nt: TGTGCCAGCAGCCTCACCAGGGGGTCGCCTGGGGATGAGCAGTTCTTC
cdr3_aa: CASSLTRGSPGDEQFF

j_call: TRBJ1-1
d_call: .
v_call: TRBV5-4
clone_size: once
cdr3_length: 13
cdr3_nt: TGTGCCAGCAGCGACAGTTGGAACACTGAAGCTTTCTTT
cdr3_aa: CASSDSWNTEAFF

j_call: TRBJ2-7
d_call: .
v_call: TRBV7-2
clone_size: .
cdr3_length: 13
cdr3_nt: TGTGCCAGCAGCTCCCCTCAGAGCAACGAGCAGTACTTC
cdr3_aa: CASSSPQSNEQYF

j_call: TRBJ2-1
d_call: .
v_call: TRBV28
clone_size: .
cdr3_length: 16
cdr3_nt: TGTGCCAGCAGTTTCCTCGGGGGAAGGGGCGACAATGAGCAGTTCTTC
cdr3_aa: CASSFLGGRGDNEQFF

j_call: TRBJ1-3
d_call: TRBD1
v_call: TRBV6-5
clone_size: .
cdr3_length: 14
cdr3_nt: TGTGCCAGCACCCCAGACAGGGTTGGAAACACCATATATTTT
cdr3_aa: CASTPDRVGNTIYF

j_call: TRBJ1-1
d_call: .
v_call: TRBV19
clone_size: .
cdr3_length: 14
cdr3_nt: TGTGCCAGTAGTATAGGTATTTCGGTCACTGAAGCTTTCTTT
cdr3_aa: CASSIGISVTEAFF

j_call: TRBJ2-1
d_call: .
v_call: TRBV7-3
clone_size: .
cdr3_length: 16
cdr3_nt: TGTGCCAGCAGCGAGAGACCAGGGCTCAACTACAATGAGCAGTTCTTC
cdr3_aa: CASSERPGLNYNEQFF

j_call: TRBJ1-1
d_call: .
v_call: TRBV7-9
clone_size: .
cdr3_length: 16
cdr3_nt: TGTGCCAGCAGCTTTGGTCACATAAGGGGGGACACTGAAGCTTTCTTT
cdr3_aa: CASSFGHIRGDTEAFF

j_call: TRBJ2-7
d_call: .
v_call: TRBV11-2
clone_size: .
cdr3_length: 14
cdr3_nt: TGTGCCAGCAGCTCCGTAAGCGTCAGGGGCGAGCAGTACTTC
cdr3_aa: CASSSVSVRGEQYF